The 25 T cell receptor beta chains below come from one sample, sequenced in a study of T-cell memory formation after mild COVID-19. Each CDR3 protein gets one entry after TCRdb re-called the 5' RACE reads with MiXCR. The sample carries around 200,000 distinct CDR3 sequences, roughly a fifth recorded once. The sample comprised PBMCs or a T cell subset sorted from them (not recorded which). The receptors come from an adult woman who had mild COVID-19 (a few samples of this study predate the infection). Cell type and time point are not known.

This clonotype was seen more than once but under ten times. The rearrangement joins TRBV7-9 to TRBJ1-2; weak D call: TRBD1 (5 bases). Deletions cut 3 bases from V and 8 bases from J, with 10 bases between. The V gene's germline CDR1 is SEHNR and CDR2 FQNEAQ (reference sequence). There are 12 residues in the CDR3. CDR3: CASSLGGFGYTF. Here the CDR3 DNA reads TGTGCCAGCAGCTTGGGGGGTTTCGGCTACACCTTC.

This chain links TRBV4-1 with TRBJ1-2; D uncertain. Per the germline V gene, CDR1 is MGHRA and CDR2 is YSYEKL. V was clipped by 3 bases and J by 6 bases, with 14 bases between them. This CDR3 has 14 amino acids. CDR3 in DNA: TGCGCCAGCAGCCAGCCAGGTCCCGGGAATGGCTACACCTTC. This codes for CASSQPGPGNGYTF.

The chain joins TRBV5-1 to TRBJ2-1; D could derive from TRBD1 or TRBD2 (5 bases each). CDR1 SGHRS and CDR2 YFSETQ come from the germline V gene. CDR3 length: 14 residues. The V and J ends lost 4 bases and 8 bases respectively, with 16 bases between them. This CDR3 reads CASSRGPSGDEQFF. CDR3 DNA: TGCGCCAGCAGCCGGGGACCCTCCGGGGATGAGCAGTTCTTC.

V and J are TRBV12-3 or TRBV12-4 and TRBJ1-2, with D unresolved. This CDR3 contains 13 residues. Trimming left V 3 bases short and J 5 bases short, with 10 bases between. This CDR3 is CASSLRALYGYTF. For the CDR3, the DNA is TGTGCCAGCAGTTTGAGGGCCCTTTATGGCTACACCTTC.

This clonotype has more than one count but fewer than ten. This chain joins TRBV13 and TRBJ1-6, with D perhaps TRBD1 (6 bases). V was shortened by 0 bases and J by 9 bases, with 9 bases between the two germline ends. This CDR3 has 14 residues. Per the germline V gene, CDR1 is PRHDT and CDR2 is FYEKMQ (reference sequence). CDR3 coding DNA: TGTGCCAGCAGCTTAGGCAGGGGAGCTTCACCCCTCCACTTT. Translated: CASSLGRGASPLHF.

This clonotype was observed a few times. V and J are TRBV4-2 and TRBJ2-1; TRBD2 matches at 7 bases. Germline V gives CDR1 LGHNA, CDR2 YNFKEQ. The CDR3 consists of 15 residues. After removal of 3 bases from V and 7 bases from J, the junction contained 9 bases not matched to a gene. DNA for the CDR3: TGTGCCAGCAGCCATCCCCCTGGGGGGGGGAATGAGCAGTTCTTC. Translation: CASSHPPGGGNEQFF.

V usage is TRBV12-3 or TRBV12-4 and J usage is TRBJ2-3; 10 nucleotides align to TRBD2. The CDR3 is 15 residues long. V trimming: 6 bases; J trimming: 2 bases; junction bases outside the gene matches: 5. DNA of the CDR3: TGTGCCAGCAGCGCTAGCGGGGGCAACACAGATACGCAGTATTTT. It encodes CASSASGGNTDTQYF.

This clonotype was observed a few times. J is TRBJ1-2 and V is TRBV14, with D perhaps TRBD1 (6 bases). V was cut by 4 bases and J by 3 bases, with 15 bases left in between. CDR1 is SGHDN, CDR2 FVKESK, per germline. There are 15 residues in the CDR3. The CDR3 sequence: CASSLVQGADYGYTF. The CDR3 DNA sequence: TGTGCCAGCAGCCTCGTACAGGGTGCGGACTATGGCTACACCTTC.

Only a few counts were recorded for this clonotype. The chain joins TRBV24-1 to TRBJ2-3, with D possibly TRBD1 on 5 matching bases. There are 14 residues in the CDR3. Germline CDR1 reads KGHDR; CDR2 reads SFDVKD. Trimming shortened V by 9 bases and J by 0 bases, and 12 bases separated the two germline ends. Here the CDR3 reads CATSWGESTDTQYF. DNA for the CDR3: TGTGCCACCTCATGGGGCGAGAGCACAGATACGCAGTATTTT.

The rearrangement joins TRBV3-1 to TRBJ2-7; D unclear. Germline values: CDR1 LGHDT, CDR2 YNNKEL (reference sequence). V was cut by 0 bases and J by 3 bases, with 6 bases left in between. This CDR3 is built from 13 residues. The CDR3 region has the DNA TGTGCCAGCAGCCAAGATCTCGACTACGAGCAGTACTTC. It yields the protein CASSQDLDYEQYF.

The chain combines TRBV5-1 with TRBJ2-7; weak D call: TRBD1 (6 bases). This CDR3 spans 13 amino acids. The germline CDR1 and CDR2 sequences are SGHRS and YFSETQ. The germline V and J ends were trimmed by 5 bases and 4 bases, with 13 bases remaining between them. CDR3 DNA sequence: TGCGCCAGCAGACGACAGGAGGATTACGAGCAGTACTTC. This encodes CASRRQEDYEQYF.

This clonotype was recorded a few times. The rearrangement joins TRBV4-1 to TRBJ2-7; 7 bases fit TRBD1. Germline V gene sequence: CDR1 MGHRA, CDR2 YSYEKL. The length of the CDR3 is 16 residues. V gave up 1 base and J gave up 2 bases; unmatched junction bases: 8. The CDR3 nucleotides are TGCGCCAGCAGCCAAGGCGCGGACAGGCTAGCCTACGAGCAGTACTTC. This sequence encodes CASSQGADRLAYEQYF.

This clonotype was counted between two and nine times. This sequence joins TRBV12-3 or TRBV12-4 and TRBJ2-7; 10 nucleotides align to TRBD1. After removal of 6 bases from V and 0 bases from J, the junction contained 8 bases not matched to a gene. CDR3 length: 16 residues. CDR3 residues: CASRPDGDRGSYEQYF. The CDR3 nucleotides are TGTGCCAGCAGACCCGACGGGGACAGGGGCTCCTACGAGCAGTACTTC.

In this sample, this clonotype turned up a few times. The chain is built from TRBV4-1 and TRBJ2-7, with a weak D call TRBD2 (6 bases). There are 15 residues in the CDR3. V lost 1 base to trimming and J lost 7 bases, with 17 bases between them. Germline CDR1 and CDR2: MGHRA and YSYEKL. This chain's CDR3 is CASSQAWDSRREQYF. Here the CDR3 DNA reads TGCGCCAGCAGCCAAGCATGGGACTCTCGGAGAGAGCAGTACTTC.

The gene calls are TRBV12-3 or TRBV12-4 and TRBJ2-2; D is unclear. V was cut by 6 bases and J by 7 bases, with 12 bases left in between. CDR3 length equals 13 residues. The CDR3 DNA sequence: TGTGCCAGCAGCCCGACGACGCACGGGGAGCTGTTTTTT. This gives the protein CASSPTTHGELFF.

There are a few counts of this clonotype. This chain joins TRBV7-9 and TRBJ1-3; D is ambiguous. CDR1 SEHNR and CDR2 FQNEAQ come from the germline V gene (reference sequence). V lost 4 bases, J lost 4 bases, and 5 bases lay in between. The CDR3 consists of 12 residues. The chain's CDR3 is CASSYGGNTIYF. The DNA for the CDR3 is TGTGCCAGCAGCTACGGGGGAAACACCATATATTTT.

This sequence joins TRBV24-1 and TRBJ1-5, with 7 positions matching TRBD1. CDR1 is KGHDR, CDR2 SFDVKD, per germline. The CDR3 is 16 amino acids. Trimming at V came to 5 bases and at J to 2 bases, leaving 8 bases not matched to a gene. The CDR3 region has the DNA TGTGCCACCAGTGCATCTTCAGGACAGGGCAATCAGCCCCAGCATTTT. It yields the protein CATSASSGQGNQPQHF.

This chain connects TRBV6-2 or TRBV6-3 to TRBJ2-7; TRBD1 is a possible D gene (7 bases). From germline, CDR1 is MNHEY and CDR2 SVGEGT. There are 19 residues in the CDR3. The V gene lost 7 bases and the J gene lost 0 bases, with 28 bases spanning the gap. CDR3 region: CASNRRQGGYSRSSYEQYF. CDR3 coding DNA: TGTGCCAGCAACCGCCGACAGGGAGGCTACTCAAGGAGCTCCTACGAGCAGTACTTC.

V and J are TRBV7-9 and TRBJ1-2, with D maybe TRBD1 (6 bases). The CDR3 has 11 amino acids. Germline loops: CDR1 SEHNR, CDR2 FQNEAQ (reference sequence). Trimming removed 1 base at V and 13 bases at J, with 10 bases between. CDR3 in DNA: TGTGCCAGCAGCTTAGAAGGGGGATCCACCTTC. Residues: CASSLEGGSTF. Using reference TRBV7-9 and TRBJ1-2 for the parts outside the CDR3, the full variable domain is DTGVSQNPRHKITKRGQNVTFRCDPISEHNRLYWYRQTLGQGPEFLTYFQNEAQLEKSRLLSDRFSAERPKGSFSTLEIQRTEQGDSAMYLCASSLEGGSTFGSGTRLTVV.

This clonotype was counted between two and nine times. The rearrangement uses TRBV6-2 or TRBV6-3 and TRBJ1-2; the D is unclear. V dropped 6 bases and J dropped 8 bases, with 19 bases sitting between them. This CDR3 has 14 amino acids. The V gene's germline CDR1 is MNHEY and CDR2 SVGEGT. DNA of the CDR3: TGTGCCAGCAGCCAAGAGCCGGAGACCCGGGGCTACACCTTC. Translating it yields CASSQEPETRGYTF.

This clonotype has just a few counts. J is TRBJ2-7 and V is TRBV7-6; TRBD1 aligns across 8 bases. Germline loops: CDR1 SGHVS, CDR2 FNYEAQ. J lost 1 base, V lost 6 bases, and 14 bases had no gene match. The CDR3 consists of 17 residues. In DNA, the CDR3 is TGTGCCAGCAGTGAGGGGTCCGGGACAGGAGGATCCTACGAGCAGTACTTC. Translation gives CASSEGSGTGGSYEQYF.

This clonotype turned up a few times. The chain links TRBV20-1 to TRBJ1-3; D is unresolved. The V gene lost 0 bases and the J gene lost 0 bases, with 9 bases spanning the gap. CDR1 and CDR2 from the germline V gene are DFQATT and SNEGSKA (reference sequence). The CDR3 length is 15 residues. CDR3 sequence reads: CSARDRRNSGNTIYF. In nucleotides, the CDR3 is TGCAGTGCTAGAGATCGGAGGAACTCTGGAAACACCATATATTTT.

Only a few counts were recorded for this clonotype. This chain connects TRBV13 to TRBJ2-7; TRBD1 might be the D (5 bases). The length of the CDR3 is 14 residues. CDR1 is PRHDT, CDR2 FYEKMQ, per germline (reference sequence). Deletions cut 4 bases from V and 0 bases from J, with 10 bases between. This chain's CDR3 is CASSSPTVSYEQYF. Written as DNA, the CDR3 is TGTGCCAGCAGCTCCCCGACAGTCTCCTACGAGCAGTACTTC.

This clonotype was seen a handful of times. The chain has TRBV7-9 and TRBJ2-1; D is ambiguous. Germline CDR1 is SEHNR and CDR2 is FQNEAQ (reference sequence). The CDR3 runs 14 residues. The V and J ends lost 6 bases and 0 bases respectively, with 9 bases between them. The CDR3 DNA sequence: TGTGCCAGCAGTCCGACGGTCTCCTACAATGAGCAGTTCTTC. Translating gives CASSPTVSYNEQFF.

The V gene is TRBV10-3, the J gene TRBJ1-1; TRBD1 might be the D (5 bases). Trimming removed 9 bases at V and 2 bases at J, with 10 bases between. Germline V gene sequence: CDR1 ENHRY, CDR2 SYGVKD. This CDR3 region has 12 residues. In DNA form, the CDR3 reads TGTGCCATTAGGGACGGAAACACTGAAGCTTTCTTT. Translating gives CAIRDGNTEAFF.